The rows below give T cell receptor beta chains drawn from one sample of a study of T cells in Graves' hyperthyroidism and ophthalmopathy. TCRdb re-derived calls from the multiplex PCR reads in MiXCR, one entry per CDR3 protein. The table includes about 200,000 distinct CDR3 sequences, around 19% detected once. The material sequenced was blood. These receptors originate from a man in his forties or fifties with Graves' hyperthyroidism. Each CDR3 is given with its conserved first and last residue. A D gene is named only where the DNA matches it firmly. Clone size appears in some rows only: once, few, many, or a class for an expanded clone.

DNA: TGTGCCAGCAGCCTTCCACCCTACGAGCAGTACTTC
CDR3: CASSLPPYEQYF
V: TRBV13
D: .
size: many
J: TRBJ2-7

DNA: TGCGCCAGCAGCCTATCGACTGGCGGGGGGACCGGGGAGCTGTTTTTT
CDR3: CASSLSTGGGTGELFF
V: TRBV5-1
D: TRBD2
size: many
J: TRBJ2-2

DNA: TGCGCCAGCAGCTTGGGGTCCGATGCTTTCTTT
CDR3: CASSLGSDAFF
V: TRBV5-1
D: .
size: many
J: TRBJ1-1

DNA: TGTGCCAGCTCACCACCCGCAGGGGAGACCCAGTACTTC
CDR3: CASSPPAGETQYF
V: TRBV18
D: .
size: few
J: TRBJ2-5

DNA: TGTGCCAGCAGCTTGGAAGTTTTCTCCTACGAGCAGTACTTC
CDR3: CASSLEVFSYEQYF
V: TRBV5-6
D: .
size: many
J: TRBJ2-7

DNA: TGTGCCTGGAAACAGGGGAGTAATCAGCCCCAGCATTTT
CDR3: CAWKQGSNQPQHF
V: TRBV30
D: TRBD1
size: few
J: TRBJ1-5

DNA: TGTGCCGCAGCTAGCGAAAAACTGTTTTTT
CDR3: CAAASEKLFF
V: TRBV30
D: .
size: many
J: TRBJ1-4

DNA: TGTGCCAGCAGCTTAGCGCCCGGGGGACAATACGAGCAGTACTTC
CDR3: CASSLAPGGQYEQYF
V: TRBV11-2
D: .
size: many
J: TRBJ2-7

DNA: TGCAGTGCTAGAGAGGGGAGTCACGAGCAGTTCTTC
CDR3: CSAREGSHEQFF
V: TRBV20-1
D: .
size: .
J: TRBJ2-1

DNA: TGTGCCAGTCAACAGGGTCCTGGAAACACCATATATTTT
CDR3: CASQQGPGNTIYF
V: TRBV6-1
D: .
size: few
J: TRBJ1-3

DNA: TGTGCCAGCTCACCTGGTCAGGGCCTAAACTACGAGCAGTACTTC
CDR3: CASSPGQGLNYEQYF
V: TRBV18
D: .
size: many
J: TRBJ2-7

DNA: TGTGCTAGTGGCTTGGTGGGCGGCACAGATACGCAGTATTTT
CDR3: CASGLVGGTDTQYF
V: TRBV12-5
D: .
size: many
J: TRBJ2-3

DNA: TGTGCCAGCAGCTTACCAGCGTACGAGCAGTACTTC
CDR3: CASSLPAYEQYF
V: TRBV7-9
D: .
size: many
J: TRBJ2-7

DNA: TGTGCCAGCAGCCAAGTACCTAACTATGGCTACACCTTC
CDR3: CASSQVPNYGYTF
V: TRBV3-1
D: .
size: many
J: TRBJ1-2

DNA: TGTGCCAGCAGTCCATGGGGACAGGGGGCATATACGCAGTATTTT
CDR3: CASSPWGQGAYTQYF
V: TRBV28
D: TRBD1
size: many
J: TRBJ2-3

DNA: TGTGCCAGCGGACGGAGCTCTGGGGCCAACGTCCTGACTTTC
CDR3: CASGRSSGANVLTF
V: TRBV2
D: .
size: many
J: TRBJ2-6

DNA: TGCGCCAGCAGTGACTACGAGTTAGGGGGCCAGCCCCAGCATTTT
CDR3: CASSDYELGGQPQHF
V: TRBV10-2
D: TRBD1
size: .
J: TRBJ1-5

DNA: TGTGCCAGCAGTTTAGGGTTTGACTCGCGAGGAGATACGCAGTATTTT
CDR3: CASSLGFDSRGDTQYF
V: TRBV28
D: .
size: few
J: TRBJ2-3

DNA: TGTGCCAGCAGCTTAGAAGGGTTGATTTCGTATGGCTACACCTTC
CDR3: CASSLEGLISYGYTF
V: TRBV7-2
D: .
size: many
J: TRBJ1-2